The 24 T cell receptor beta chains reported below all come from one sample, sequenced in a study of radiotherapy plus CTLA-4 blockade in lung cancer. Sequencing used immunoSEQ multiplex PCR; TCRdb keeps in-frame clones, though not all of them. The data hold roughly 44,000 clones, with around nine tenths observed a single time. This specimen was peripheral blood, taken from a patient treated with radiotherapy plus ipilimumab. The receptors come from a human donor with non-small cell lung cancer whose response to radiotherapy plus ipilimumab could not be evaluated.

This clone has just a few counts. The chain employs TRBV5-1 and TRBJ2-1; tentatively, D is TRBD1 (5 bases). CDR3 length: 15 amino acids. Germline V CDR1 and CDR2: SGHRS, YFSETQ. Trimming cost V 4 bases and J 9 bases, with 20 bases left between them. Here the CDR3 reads CASSPQGQSKGEQFF. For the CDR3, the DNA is TGCGCCAGCAGCCCGCAAGGACAAAGTAAGGGTGAGCAGTTCTTC.

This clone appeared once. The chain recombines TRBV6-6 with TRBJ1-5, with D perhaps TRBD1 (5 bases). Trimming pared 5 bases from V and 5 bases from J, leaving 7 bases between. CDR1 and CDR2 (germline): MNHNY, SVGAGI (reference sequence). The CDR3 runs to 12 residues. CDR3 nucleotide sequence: TGTGCCAGCAGTCTACAGGATCAGCCCCAGCATTTT. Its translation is CASSLQDQPQHF.

DNA of the CDR3: TGTGCCAGCAGCGTAGGACAGGGGAATCCTACCTGGACAGATACGCAGTATTTT. Amino acid sequence: CASSVGQGNPTWTDTQYF. The chain combines TRBV9 with TRBJ2-3; 8 nucleotides align to TRBD1. CDR3 size: 18 residues. Germline CDR1 SGDLS, CDR2 YYNGEE. V lost 0 bases, J lost 3 bases, and 12 bases stayed unmatched.

DNA for the CDR3: TGCGCCAGCAGTGAGTCGGCGGGCACAGATACGCAGTATTTT. Its protein product is CASSESAGTDTQYF. This sequence joins TRBV10-1 and TRBJ2-3; D is undetermined. There are 14 residues in the CDR3. The V end was cut by 0 bases, the J end by 1 base, with 5 bases between. CDR1 is WNHNN and CDR2 is SYGVQD in the germline V gene (reference sequence).

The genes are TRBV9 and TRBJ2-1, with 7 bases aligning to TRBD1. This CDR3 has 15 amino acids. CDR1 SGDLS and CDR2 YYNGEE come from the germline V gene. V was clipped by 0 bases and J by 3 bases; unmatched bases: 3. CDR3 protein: CASSVGGTDYNEQFF. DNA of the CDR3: TGTGCCAGCAGCGTAGGAGGGACAGACTACAATGAGCAGTTCTTC.

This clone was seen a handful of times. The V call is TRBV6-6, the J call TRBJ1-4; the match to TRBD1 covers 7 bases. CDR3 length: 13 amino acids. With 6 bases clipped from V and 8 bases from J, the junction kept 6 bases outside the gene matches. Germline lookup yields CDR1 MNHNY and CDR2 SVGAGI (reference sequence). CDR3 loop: CASRRQGGEKLFF. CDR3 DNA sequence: TGTGCCAGCAGGAGACAGGGTGGAGAAAAACTGTTTTTT.

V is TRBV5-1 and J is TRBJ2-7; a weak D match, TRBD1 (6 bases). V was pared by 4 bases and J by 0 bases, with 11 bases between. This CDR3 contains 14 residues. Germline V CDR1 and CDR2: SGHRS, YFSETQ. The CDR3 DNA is TGCGCCAGCAGCATGGACAGACCCTCCTACGAGCAGTACTTC. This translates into CASSMDRPSYEQYF.

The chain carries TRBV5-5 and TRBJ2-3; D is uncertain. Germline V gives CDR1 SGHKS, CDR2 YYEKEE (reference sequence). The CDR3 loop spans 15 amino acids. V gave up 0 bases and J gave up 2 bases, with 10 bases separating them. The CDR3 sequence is CASSLDPAATDTQYF. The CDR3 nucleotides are TGTGCCAGCAGCTTGGATCCCGCGGCCACAGATACGCAGTATTTT.

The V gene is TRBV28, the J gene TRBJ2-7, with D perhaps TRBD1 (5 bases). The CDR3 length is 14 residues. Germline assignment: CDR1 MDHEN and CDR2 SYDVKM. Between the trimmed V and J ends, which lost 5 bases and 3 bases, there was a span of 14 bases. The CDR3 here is CASSPRGRDYEQYF. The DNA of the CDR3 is TGTGCCAGCAGTCCCCGAGGCAGGGACTACGAGCAGTACTTC.

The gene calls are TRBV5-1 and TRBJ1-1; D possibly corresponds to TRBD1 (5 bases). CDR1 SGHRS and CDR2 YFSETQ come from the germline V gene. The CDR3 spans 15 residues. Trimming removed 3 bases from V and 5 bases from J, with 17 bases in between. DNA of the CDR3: TGCGCCAGCAGCTCCACCAGCGCAGGGAGGACTGAAGCTTTCTTT. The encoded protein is CASSSTSAGRTEAFF. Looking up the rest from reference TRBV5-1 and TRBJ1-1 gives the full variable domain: KAGVTQTPRYLIKTRGQQVTLSCSPISGHRSVSWYQQTPGQGLQFLFEYFSETQRNKGNFPGRFSGRQFSNSRSEMNVSTLELGDSALYLCASSSTSAGRTEAFFGQGTRLTVV.

The CDR3 protein is CASSLAGEGYIQYF. In DNA, the CDR3 is TGTGCCAGCAGCTTAGCGGGAGAGGGATACATTCAGTACTTC. This chain joins TRBV7-2 and TRBJ2-4; D might be TRBD2 (5 bases). The CDR3 loop spans 14 amino acids. The V end lost 0 bases, the J end lost 8 bases, and 11 bases lay between the germline ends. CDR1 and CDR2 from the germline V gene are SGHTA and FQGNSA.

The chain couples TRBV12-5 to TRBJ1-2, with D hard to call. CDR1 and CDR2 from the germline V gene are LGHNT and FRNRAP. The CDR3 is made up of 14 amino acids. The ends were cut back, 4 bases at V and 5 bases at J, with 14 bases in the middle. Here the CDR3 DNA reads TGTGCTAGTGGTTATGACTCGCCAAAGTATGGCTACACCTTC. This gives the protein CASGYDSPKYGYTF.

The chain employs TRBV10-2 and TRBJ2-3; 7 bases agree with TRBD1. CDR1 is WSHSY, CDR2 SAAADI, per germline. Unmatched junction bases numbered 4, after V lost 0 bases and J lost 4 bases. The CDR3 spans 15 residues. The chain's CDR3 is CASSESPTGPDTQYF. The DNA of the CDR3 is TGCGCCAGCAGTGAGTCCCCGACAGGGCCAGATACGCAGTATTTT.

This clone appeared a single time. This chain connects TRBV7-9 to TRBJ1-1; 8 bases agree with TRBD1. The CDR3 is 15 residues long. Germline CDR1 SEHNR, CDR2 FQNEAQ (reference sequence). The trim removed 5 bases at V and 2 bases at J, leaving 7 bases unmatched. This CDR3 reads CASSRWTGSNTEAFF. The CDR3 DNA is TGTGCCAGCAGCCGCTGGACAGGGTCTAACACTGAAGCTTTCTTT.

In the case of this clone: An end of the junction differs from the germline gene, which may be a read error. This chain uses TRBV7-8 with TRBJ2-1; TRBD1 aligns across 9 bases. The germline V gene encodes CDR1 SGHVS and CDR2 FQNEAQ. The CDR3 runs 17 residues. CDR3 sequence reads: CASLTGGRTTSYNEQFF. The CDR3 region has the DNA TGTGCCAGCCTTACAGGGGGCCGGACTACCTCCTACAATGAGCAATTCTTC.

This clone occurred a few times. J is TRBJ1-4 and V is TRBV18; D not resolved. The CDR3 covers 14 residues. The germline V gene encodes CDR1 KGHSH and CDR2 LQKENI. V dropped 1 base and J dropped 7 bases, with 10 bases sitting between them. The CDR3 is CASSPRRWSEKLFF. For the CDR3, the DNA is TGTGCCAGCTCACCACGGAGGTGGAGTGAAAAACTGTTTTTT.

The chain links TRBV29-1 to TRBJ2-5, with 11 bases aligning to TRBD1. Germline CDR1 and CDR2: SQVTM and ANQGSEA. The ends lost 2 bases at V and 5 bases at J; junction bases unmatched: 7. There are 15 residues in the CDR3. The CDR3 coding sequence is TGCAGCGTTGAATCGGACAGGGGGCTCTTGGAGACCCAGTACTTC. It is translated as CSVESDRGLLETQYF.

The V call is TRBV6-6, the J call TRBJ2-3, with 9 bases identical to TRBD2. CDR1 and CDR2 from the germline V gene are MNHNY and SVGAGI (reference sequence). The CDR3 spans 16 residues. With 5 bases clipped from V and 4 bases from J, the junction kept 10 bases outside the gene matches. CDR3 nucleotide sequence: TGTGCCAGCAGTCCCCAAAGTAGCGGGGGCGCAGATACGCAGTATTTT. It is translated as CASSPQSSGGADTQYF.

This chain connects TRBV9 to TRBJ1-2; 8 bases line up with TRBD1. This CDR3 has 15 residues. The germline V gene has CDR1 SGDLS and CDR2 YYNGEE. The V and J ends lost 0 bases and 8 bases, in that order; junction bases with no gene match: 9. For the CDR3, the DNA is TGTGCCAGCAGCGTAGACCCAGGGGGCGCGGGGGGCTACACCTTC. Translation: CASSVDPGGAGGYTF.

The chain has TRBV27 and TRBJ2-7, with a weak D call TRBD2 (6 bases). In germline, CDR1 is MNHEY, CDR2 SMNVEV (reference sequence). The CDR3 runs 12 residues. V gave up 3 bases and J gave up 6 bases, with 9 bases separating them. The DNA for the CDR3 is TGTGCCAGCAGTTTGCGGGGCGGCGAGCAGTACTTC. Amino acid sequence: CASSLRGGEQYF.

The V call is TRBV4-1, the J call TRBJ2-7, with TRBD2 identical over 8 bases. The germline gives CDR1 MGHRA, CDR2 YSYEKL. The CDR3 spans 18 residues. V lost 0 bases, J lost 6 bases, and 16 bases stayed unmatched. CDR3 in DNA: TGCGCCAGCAGCCAAGATCACGGGGGGGGCCAAAGAGTCTCCGAGCAGTACTTC. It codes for CASSQDHGGGQRVSEQYF.

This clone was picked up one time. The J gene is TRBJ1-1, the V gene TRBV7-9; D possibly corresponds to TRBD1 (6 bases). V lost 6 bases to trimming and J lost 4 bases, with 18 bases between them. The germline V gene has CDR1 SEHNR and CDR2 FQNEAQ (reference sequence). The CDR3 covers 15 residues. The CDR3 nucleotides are TGTGCCAGCAGTTCCCTGTGGCAGGGGAGCACTGAAGCTTTCTTT. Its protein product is CASSSLWQGSTEAFF.

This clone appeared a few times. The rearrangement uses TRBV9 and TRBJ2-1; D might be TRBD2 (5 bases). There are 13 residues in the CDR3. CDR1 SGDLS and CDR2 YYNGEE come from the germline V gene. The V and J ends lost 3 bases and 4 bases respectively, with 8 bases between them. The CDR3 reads CASSAGLYNEQFF. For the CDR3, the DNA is TGTGCCAGCAGCGCCGGACTTTACAATGAGCAGTTCTTC.

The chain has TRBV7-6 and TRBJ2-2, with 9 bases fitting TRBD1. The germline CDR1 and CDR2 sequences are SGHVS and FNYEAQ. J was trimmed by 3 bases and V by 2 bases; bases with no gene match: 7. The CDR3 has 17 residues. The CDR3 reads CASSLIPGQGYTGELFF. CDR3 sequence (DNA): TGTGCCAGCAGCTTAATCCCGGGACAGGGTTACACCGGGGAGCTGTTTTTT. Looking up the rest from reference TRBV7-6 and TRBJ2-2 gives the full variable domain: GAGVSQSPRYKVTKRGQDVALRCDPISGHVSLYWYRQALGQGPEFLTYFNYEAQQDKSGLPNDRFSAERPEGSISTLTIQRTEQRDSAMYRCASSLIPGQGYTGELFFGEGSRLTVL.